The T cell receptor beta chain described here comes from a study of PD-L1 blockade in urothelial cancer. Study summary: Atezolizumab at 1,200 mg intravenously every 3 weeks was started by patients in about 2014.

The repertoire was sequenced with immunoSEQ multiplex PCR; TCRdb's copy has only in-frame clones and lacks some. The table has about 72,000 clones, 80% to 85% seen once. About this clone: What it binds is not known.

The junction had 6 bases not matched to a gene; V was cut back by 2 bases and J by 3 bases. This CDR3 contains 16 residues. Per germline, CDR1 SEHNR and CDR2 FQNEAQ (reference sequence). Study results and caveats: Below-median blood TCR clonality before treatment forecast better survival.

The V and J genes are TRBV7-9 and TRBJ1-2, with 10 bases identical to TRBD1. This receptor was taken from a man aged 70 or older with urothelial cancer. The sequencing here drew on PBMCs, taken around atezolizumab (anti-PD-L1) treatment. In DNA form, the CDR3 reads TGTGCCAGCAGCTTAATTTGGGACAGGGGTTACTATGGCTACACCTTC. Its translation: CASSLIWDRGYYGYTF.